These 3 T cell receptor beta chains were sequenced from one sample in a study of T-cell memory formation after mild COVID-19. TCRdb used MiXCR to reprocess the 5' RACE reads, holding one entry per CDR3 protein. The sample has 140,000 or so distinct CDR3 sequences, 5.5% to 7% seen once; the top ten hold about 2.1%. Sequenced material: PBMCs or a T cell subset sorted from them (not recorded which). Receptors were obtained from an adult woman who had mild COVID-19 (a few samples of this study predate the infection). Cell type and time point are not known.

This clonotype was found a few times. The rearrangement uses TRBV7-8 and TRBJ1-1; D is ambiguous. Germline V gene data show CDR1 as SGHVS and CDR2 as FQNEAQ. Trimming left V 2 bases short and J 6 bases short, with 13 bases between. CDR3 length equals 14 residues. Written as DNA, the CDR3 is TGTGCCAGCAGCTTATCCCCCGAAAACTCTGAAGCTTTCTTT. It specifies CASSLSPENSEAFF.

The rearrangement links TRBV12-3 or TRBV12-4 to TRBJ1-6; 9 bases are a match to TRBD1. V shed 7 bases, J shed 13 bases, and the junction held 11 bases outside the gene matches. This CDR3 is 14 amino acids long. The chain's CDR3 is CASNPQGAAAPLHF. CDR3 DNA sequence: TGTGCCAGCAACCCACAGGGGGCGGCTGCGCCCCTCCACTTT.

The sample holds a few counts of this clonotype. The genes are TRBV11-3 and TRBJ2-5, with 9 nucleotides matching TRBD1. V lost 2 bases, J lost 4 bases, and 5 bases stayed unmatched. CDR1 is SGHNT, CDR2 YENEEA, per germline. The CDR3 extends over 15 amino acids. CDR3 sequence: CASSLNRGRVETQYF. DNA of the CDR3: TGTGCCAGCAGCTTAAACAGGGGGCGCGTAGAGACCCAGTACTTC.